Listed here are 20 T cell receptor beta chains from one sample, sequenced in a study of shared clonotypes between healthy human individuals. TCRdb's copy holds only in-frame clones and misses some; the assay was immunoSEQ multiplex PCR. This table has 2,500,000 or so clones, approximately 94% appearing once. The sequenced sample was naive CD4+ T cells sorted from blood. Described subset: CD45RA+ positively selected. The receptor set was obtained from a man between 18 and 29 years old in good health.

The V and J genes are TRBV7-9 and TRBJ1-2, with D possibly TRBD1 on 5 matching bases. With 1 base removed from V and 0 bases from J, the gap between germline ends came to 9 bases. Germline V gene lookup returns CDR1 SEHNR and CDR2 FQNEAQ (reference sequence). The CDR3 sequence is 15 residues long. The DNA of the CDR3 is TGTGCCAGCAGCTTAGTAGACAGTACTAACTATGGCTACACCTTC. It translates to CASSLVDSTNYGYTF.

This clone was found once. The chain joins TRBV7-2 to TRBJ1-6; 7 bases line up with TRBD1. Unmatched junction bases numbered 1, after V lost 2 bases and J lost 6 bases. The CDR3 sequence is 14 residues long. The germline V gene encodes CDR1 SGHTA and CDR2 FQGNSA. This CDR3 is CASSLHRGNSPLHF. The CDR3 nucleotides read TGTGCCAGCAGCTTACACAGGGGTAATTCACCCCTCCACTTT.

V is TRBV18 and J is TRBJ2-7; a possible D gene is TRBD1 (6 bases). The germline gives CDR1 KGHSH, CDR2 LQKENI. CDR3 length equals 15 residues. V was pared by 2 bases and J by 5 bases, with 16 bases between. As DNA, the CDR3 is TGTGCCAGCTCACCAGGCGTTTCACAGGGCCACGAGCAGTACTTC. It encodes CASSPGVSQGHEQYF.

V gene TRBV30 combines with J gene TRBJ2-6; D ambiguous. The CDR3 extends over 14 amino acids. Germline loops: CDR1 GTSNPN, CDR2 SVGIG (reference sequence). The germline V and J ends were trimmed by 4 bases and 4 bases, with 11 bases remaining between them. The CDR3 nucleotides are TGTGCCTGGACCGTAGGTCCCGGGGCCAACGTCCTGACTTTC. Translated, it gives CAWTVGPGANVLTF.

The chain links TRBV7-3 to TRBJ2-2; D may correspond to TRBD1 or TRBD2 (7 bases each). This CDR3 contains 18 residues. V lost 2 bases, J lost 4 bases, and 20 bases lay in between. In germline, CDR1 is SGHTA, CDR2 FQGTGA. CDR3 residues: CASSLFGQGEGATGELFF. The CDR3 bases are TGTGCCAGCAGCTTATTCGGGCAGGGGGAGGGAGCCACCGGGGAGCTGTTTTTT.

This clone showed up just a few times. The chain is built from TRBV7-6 and TRBJ2-7; no definite D call. The CDR3 loop spans 14 amino acids. The V gene lost 1 base and the J gene lost 0 bases, with 7 bases spanning the gap. The germline gives CDR1 SGHVS, CDR2 FNYEAQ. The CDR3 loop is CASSLDPASYEQYF. CDR3 nucleotide sequence: TGTGCCAGCAGCTTAGATCCAGCCTCCTACGAGCAGTACTTC.

For the CDR3, the DNA is TGTGCCAGCAGTCCCAGTGTGGGGGGCACTAATGAAAAACTGTTTTTT. It translates to CASSPSVGGTNEKLFF. V gene TRBV27 combines with J gene TRBJ1-4, with D tentatively TRBD1 (6 bases). The germline V gene encodes CDR1 MNHEY and CDR2 SMNVEV (reference sequence). The CDR3 is 16 residues long. V was clipped by 5 bases and J by 2 bases, with 15 bases between them.

The rearrangement links TRBV10-1 to TRBJ2-7; D is undetermined. V was clipped by 5 bases and J by 4 bases, with 18 bases between them. The germline V gene encodes CDR1 WNHNN and CDR2 SYGVQD (reference sequence). The CDR3 is made up of 15 amino acids. CDR3 residues: CASSPPWTLSYEQYF. The CDR3 region has the DNA TGCGCCAGCAGTCCCCCATGGACCCTTAGTTACGAGCAGTACTTC.

The CDR3 here is CASSLATGTSGRAVDTQYF. As DNA, the CDR3 is TGTGCCAGCAGCTTAGCAACCGGGACTAGCGGGAGGGCCGTGGATACGCAGTATTTT. V usage is TRBV7-6 and J usage is TRBJ2-3; 16 bases map to TRBD2. The ends lost 0 bases at V and 6 bases at J; junction bases unmatched: 9. The CDR3 sequence is 19 residues long. The V gene's germline CDR1 is SGHVS and CDR2 FNYEAQ.

The table lists this clone with a count of one. The sample carries other DNA sequences with the same CDR3. This rearrangement joins TRBV7-2 to TRBJ2-7; a possible D gene is TRBD2 (5 bases). Deletions cut 1 base from V and 0 bases from J, with 7 bases between. The CDR3 loop spans 14 amino acids. The V gene's germline CDR1 is SGHTA and CDR2 FQGNSA. The CDR3 DNA is TGTGCCAGCAGCTTAGTTGGGAGCTCCTACGAGCAGTACTTC. Protein: CASSLVGSSYEQYF.

This chain connects TRBV5-1 to TRBJ2-3, with TRBD1 matching 8 bases. Germline V gene data show CDR1 as SGHRS and CDR2 as YFSETQ. After removal of 2 bases from V and 5 bases from J, the junction contained 10 bases not matched to a gene. The CDR3 has 16 residues. CDR3 amino acids: CASSFTGGPEGDTQYF. The DNA for the CDR3 is TGCGCCAGCAGCTTTACAGGGGGGCCAGAAGGAGATACGCAGTATTTT.

The chain joins TRBV10-3 to TRBJ2-6; the match to TRBD1 covers 7 bases. This CDR3 region has 15 residues. Germline V lookup: CDR1 ENHRY, CDR2 SYGVKD. With 5 bases clipped from V and 2 bases from J, the junction kept 3 bases outside the gene matches. The CDR3 DNA follows: TGTGCCATCAGTACTCAGGGGGCTGGGGCCAACGTCCTGACTTTC. Translation: CAISTQGAGANVLTF.

The V and J genes are TRBV30 and TRBJ2-1; tentatively, D is TRBD1 or TRBD2 (6 bases each). Trimming shortened V by 5 bases and J by 2 bases, and 16 bases separated the two germline ends. Germline lookup yields CDR1 GTSNPN and CDR2 SVGIG (reference sequence). The CDR3 is 15 residues long. The CDR3 reads CAWVLKGGPYNEQFF. CDR3 nucleotide sequence: TGTGCCTGGGTGCTAAAGGGGGGACCCTACAATGAGCAGTTCTTC.

As concerns this clone: This sample also contains other DNA sequences that code for the same CDR3. CDR3 in amino acids: CASSPPGTGNTIYF. In DNA, the CDR3 is TGTGCCAGCAGTCCCCCGGGTACCGGAAACACCATATATTTT. The chain links TRBV6-5 to TRBJ1-3; D gene ambiguous. V lost 5 bases, J lost 4 bases, and 12 bases lay in between. Germline CDR1 and CDR2: MNHEY and SVGAGI. CDR3 length: 14 amino acids.

In this sample, this clone turned up a few times. This sample includes further DNA sequences coding for the same CDR3. The rearrangement uses TRBV7-9 and TRBJ1-1; the D is unclear. V lost 0 bases and J lost 0, with 5 bases in between. Germline CDR1 SEHNR, CDR2 FQNEAQ (reference sequence). The CDR3 has 14 residues. CDR3 protein: CASSLAGMNTEAFF. For the CDR3, the DNA is TGTGCCAGCAGCTTAGCAGGTATGAACACTGAAGCTTTCTTT.

Comments on this clone: The junction departs from the called germline gene at one end, perhaps through a read error. V and J are TRBV5-4 and TRBJ2-3, with 10 bases fitting TRBD1. This CDR3 has 19 residues. Germline CDR1 reads SGHNT; CDR2 reads YYREEE (reference sequence). CDR3 nucleotides: TGTGCCAGCAGCCCCGGACAGGGGGGGGCAAACCCCACCTACATCGTCGCGGATTTT. Translation gives CASSPGQGGANPTYIVADF.

The chain uses TRBV10-1 and TRBJ2-1; 8 bases fit TRBD2. V trimming: 6 bases; J trimming: 7 bases; junction bases outside the gene matches: 11. The CDR3 runs 15 residues. Germline values: CDR1 WNHNN, CDR2 SYGVQD (reference sequence). The CDR3 protein is CASSVLAGKSNEQFF. CDR3 in DNA: TGCGCCAGCAGCGTCCTAGCGGGCAAAAGTAATGAGCAGTTCTTC.

The CDR3 loop is CASSQTQGASEQFF. The CDR3 DNA follows: TGTGCCAGCAGCCAAACCCAGGGGGCAAGCGAGCAGTTCTTC. The rearrangement links TRBV7-3 to TRBJ2-1; 8 bases are a match to TRBD1. Looked up from germline, CDR1 is SGHTA and CDR2 is FQGTGA. Unmatched junction bases numbered 10, after V lost 5 bases and J lost 10 bases. The CDR3 is 14 amino acids.

The chain is built from TRBV9 and TRBJ1-2; TRBD1 aligns across 7 bases. V gave up 3 bases and J gave up 7 bases; unmatched junction bases: 3. This CDR3 comprises 12 residues. In germline, CDR1 is SGDLS, CDR2 YYNGEE. This CDR3 reads CASSEGQSGYTF. The CDR3 DNA reads TGTGCCAGCAGCGAGGGACAGTCTGGCTACACCTTC.

This chain connects TRBV5-3 to TRBJ2-3; perhaps TRBD1 as D (6 bases). TRBV5-3 is an ORF; its function is uncertain. Trimming took off 5 bases at V and 6 bases at J, with 16 bases between the two ends. This CDR3 has 14 amino acids. CDR3: CARRFNRVCDTQYF. CDR3 bases: TGTGCCAGAAGATTTAACAGGGTTTGCGATACGCAGTATTTT.